The 4 T cell receptor beta chains listed next were all sequenced from one sample in a study of immune reconstitution after stem cell transplant in scleroderma. Using its own MiXCR run on the RT-PCR reads, TCRdb lists one record per CDR3 protein. The data show approximately 3,500 distinct CDR3 sequences, 4.5% to 7% seen once. This material was collected before or after autologous hematopoietic stem cell transplantation (not recorded which). The origin of the receptors is a female donor with systemic sclerosis.

This clonotype ranks as medium-sized. The chain joins TRBV24-1 to TRBJ2-1, with 8 bases aligning to TRBD2. J gave up 6 bases and V 0 bases, and 3 bases lay outside the gene matches. The length of the CDR3 is 15 residues. The germline V gene encodes CDR1 KGHDR and CDR2 SFDVKD. The CDR3 sequence is CATSDLAGLGNEQFF. The CDR3 nucleotides read TGTGCCACCAGTGATTTGGCGGGACTAGGCAATGAGCAGTTCTTC.

This clonotype is medium-sized in the sample. The chain joins TRBV6-5 to TRBJ2-7; TRBD2 matches 8 bases. The CDR3 consists of 16 residues. V lost 0 bases and J lost 3; bases outside the gene matches: 7. Germline lookup yields CDR1 MNHEY and CDR2 SVGAGI. For the CDR3, the DNA is TGTGCCAGCAGTTACTCTGAAGCGGGGGCGTTCTACGAGCAGTACTTC. Encoded protein: CASSYSEAGAFYEQYF.

By its share, this clonotype is medium-sized. V gene TRBV20-1 combines with J gene TRBJ1-5, with 7 bases identical to TRBD1. Germline CDR1 and CDR2: DFQATT and SNEGSKA (reference sequence). There are 15 residues in the CDR3. The V and J ends lost 2 bases and 4 bases, in that order; junction bases with no gene match: 8. CDR3 in DNA: TGCAGTGCTAGAACAAAGGGGGCGGGAAATCAGCCCCAGCATTTT. It is translated as CSARTKGAGNQPQHF.

Judged by abundance, this clonotype is medium-sized. V gene TRBV6-5 combines with J gene TRBJ1-1, with a possible D match to TRBD1 (6 bases). Germline loops: CDR1 MNHEY, CDR2 SVGAGI. This CDR3 has 16 residues. Trimming removed 5 bases at V and 1 base at J, with 17 bases between. The CDR3 region is CASSPLPGTQNTEAFF. The CDR3 DNA sequence: TGTGCCAGCAGTCCGCTCCCCGGGACACAGAACACTGAAGCTTTCTTT.